Following are 28 T cell receptor beta chains from one sample sequenced in a study of metastatic and nonmetastatic thyroid tumors. All patients reached thyroid surgery having received no treatment beforehand. TCRdb redid the clone calls on the PCR reads using MiXCR. The sample lists tens of thousands of clones, about 20% seen once, with under 45% in the top ten. The sequencing input was blood. Receptors originate from a female donor with papillary thyroid cancer or a benign thyroid nodule (not recorded which). Some clones in this sample may be carry-over from other donors' samples.

J is TRBJ2-2 and V is TRBV19; possibly TRBD2 for D (5 bases). Trimming took 3 bases from V and 2 from J, leaving 7 bases between them. The CDR3 is made up of 14 amino acids. The germline V gene encodes CDR1 LNHDA and CDR2 SQIVND (reference sequence). The CDR3 bases are TGTGCCAGTAGTATGACGGGAAACACCGGGGAGCTGTTTTTT. Translated: CASSMTGNTGELFF.

This clone was seen ten or more times. The chain uses TRBV18 and TRBJ1-1, with 9 bases aligning to TRBD1. Germline V gene lookup returns CDR1 KGHSH and CDR2 LQKENI. The CDR3 totals 11 residues. V gave up 2 bases and J gave up 11 bases; unmatched junction bases: 0. The CDR3 DNA reads as TGTGCCAGCTCACCAGGACAGGGGGCTTTCTTT. It specifies CASSPGQGAFF.

The DNA for the CDR3 is TGTGCCAGCCCAATCGGGGCTGGTTCCTCTGGAAACACCATATATTTT. Translated: CASPIGAGSSGNTIYF. The chain has TRBV12-3 or TRBV12-4 and TRBJ1-3; D might be TRBD1 (5 bases). This CDR3 spans 16 amino acids. V lost 8 bases, J lost 0 bases, and 17 bases lay in between.

There are many counts of this clone. V and J are TRBV19 and TRBJ2-3; 10 bases are a match to TRBD1. The CDR3 consists of 16 residues. Trimming cost V 4 bases and J 7 bases; bases outside gene matches: 11. Germline V gene lookup returns CDR1 LNHDA and CDR2 SQIVND (reference sequence). CDR3 bases: TGTGCCAGTAGTAGCCACGGGACAGGGGTGTTGAATACGCAGTATTTT. Protein product: CASSSHGTGVLNTQYF.

This clone was observed at least ten times. The DNA for the CDR3 is TGTGCCAGCAGTGAACTACAGGGTGCCACTGAAGCTTTCTTT. Translating gives CASSELQGATEAFF. The V and J genes are TRBV6-1 and TRBJ1-1; D perhaps matches TRBD1 (6 bases). CDR1 is MNHNS and CDR2 is SASEGT in the germline V gene. The V gene lost 2 bases and the J gene lost 4 bases, with 11 bases spanning the gap. The CDR3 has 14 residues.

This clone is medium-sized within its sample. The V and J genes are TRBV2 and TRBJ1-5; D remains unclear. This CDR3 spans 13 amino acids. Germline CDR1 is SNHLY and CDR2 is FYNNEI. Trimming cost V 7 bases and J 0 bases, with 7 bases left between them. CDR3 sequence reads: CASTDNSNQPQHF. Written as DNA, the CDR3 is TGTGCCAGCACAGACAATAGCAATCAGCCCCAGCATTTT.

In this sample, this clone turned up a few times. The CDR3 DNA is TGTGCCAGCAGGCTGACAGGCCACTCTGGAAACACCATATATTTT. It is translated as CASRLTGHSGNTIYF. The rearrangement links TRBV6-1 to TRBJ1-3, with TRBD1 as a possible D gene (6 bases). The CDR3 length is 15 residues. Trimming cost V 6 bases and J 0 bases, with 12 bases left between them. Germline V gene sequence: CDR1 MNHNS, CDR2 SASEGT.

This clone was observed many times. The chain couples TRBV20-1 to TRBJ1-2; 10 bases match TRBD1. The CDR3 has 16 amino acids. V was clipped by 4 bases and J by 7 bases; unmatched bases: 15. Germline V gene sequence: CDR1 DFQATT, CDR2 SNEGSKA (reference sequence). CDR3 bases: TGCAGTGCTATAACCGGGACAGGGGTTTTGGATGGTGGCTACACCTTC. Protein: CSAITGTGVLDGGYTF.

This clone was observed at least ten times. The chain links TRBV20-1 to TRBJ1-5; TRBD1 aligns across 7 bases. With V trimmed by 7 bases and J by 3 bases, 24 bases remained unmatched. This CDR3 is built from 19 residues. Germline V gives CDR1 DFQATT, CDR2 SNEGSKA (reference sequence). The CDR3 is CSVMGEGLRSGGNNQPQHF. The CDR3 bases are TGCAGTGTGATGGGAGAGGGTCTACGCTCAGGGGGTAACAATCAGCCCCAGCATTTT.

This clone has only a few counts. One junction end disagrees with the germline gene, perhaps due to a read error. The V and J genes are TRBV27 and TRBJ1-1; D might be TRBD1 (5 bases). There are 13 residues in the CDR3. Looked up from germline, CDR1 is MNHEY and CDR2 is SMNVEV (reference sequence). The CDR3 DNA reads as TGTGCCAGCGGTTTAGGGCAGGGCGGCGTATCTTTCTTT. Its protein is CASGLGQGGVSFF.

At least ten counts were recorded for this clone. CDR3 sequence (DNA): TGTGCCATCAGTGATGTCGGGCAGCTAGCAGCGGGGCAGTACTTC. Its translation: CAISDVGQLAAGQYF. The rearrangement joins TRBV10-3 to TRBJ2-7; a possible D gene is TRBD2 (6 bases). This CDR3 is built from 15 residues. Germline V CDR1 and CDR2: ENHRY, SYGVKD. Trimming removed 3 bases at V and 9 bases at J, with 21 bases between.

This clone was detected a few times. Written as DNA, the CDR3 is TGTGCCAGCAGTTACTCACAGGGACCCCTTTACAATGAGCAGTTCTTC. Amino acids: CASSYSQGPLYNEQFF. The genes are TRBV6-6 and TRBJ2-1, with a possible D match to TRBD1 (6 bases). This CDR3 is built from 16 residues. Trimming removed 0 bases from V and 4 bases from J, with 13 bases in between. CDR1 and CDR2 from the germline V gene are MNHNY and SVGAGI (reference sequence).

Comment on this clone: A much larger clone sits a single nucleotide away, making a read error possible. This specimen includes other DNA sequences encoding the same CDR3. The V call is TRBV9, the J call TRBJ2-5; tentative D call: TRBD2 (6 bases). Germline V gene sequence: CDR1 SGDLS, CDR2 YYNGEE. Trimming cost V 3 bases and J 5 bases, with 17 bases left between them. The CDR3 covers 15 residues. CDR3 sequence: CASSAAIGGGETQYF. In nucleotides, the CDR3 is TGTGCCAGCAGCGCCGCGATCGGGGGAGGTGAGACCCAGTACTTC.

The V call is TRBV9, the J call TRBJ2-3; the D call may be TRBD1 or TRBD2 (5 bases each). Germline values: CDR1 SGDLS, CDR2 YYNGEE. The ends were cut back, 3 bases at V and 2 bases at J, with 16 bases in the middle. This CDR3 region has 16 residues. Here the CDR3 reads CASSETGPTYTDTQYF. The CDR3 DNA is TGTGCCAGCAGCGAGACGGGGCCCACCTACACAGATACGCAGTATTTT.

This rearrangement joins TRBV5-5 to TRBJ2-5; D unresolved. The germline gives CDR1 SGHKS, CDR2 YYEKEE (reference sequence). The CDR3 loop spans 14 amino acids. V lost 1 base and J 4 bases, leaving 11 bases between the germline ends. In nucleotides, the CDR3 is TGTGCCAGCAGCTTGCCAGTCACCCCAGAGACCCAGTACTTC. It encodes CASSLPVTPETQYF.

The gene calls are TRBV2 and TRBJ1-5; D gene uncertain. This CDR3 comprises 13 residues. Looked up from germline, CDR1 is SNHLY and CDR2 is FYNNEI. V shed 6 bases and J shed 6 bases, with 12 bases lying between them. The CDR3 nucleotides read TGTGCCAGCAGCCCAACCCCCCGTCAGCCCCAGCATTTT. Amino acids: CASSPTPRQPQHF.

This clone occurred many times. The V gene is TRBV15, the J gene TRBJ2-3, with TRBD1 as a possible D gene (6 bases). This CDR3 contains 14 residues. CDR1 is LNHNV and CDR2 is YYDKDF in the germline V gene (reference sequence). Trimming took 3 bases from V and 4 from J, leaving 11 bases between them. The CDR3 DNA reads as TGTGCCACCAGCAGTTACAGGGACGCAGATACGCAGTATTTT. It yields the protein CATSSYRDADTQYF.

The chain recombines TRBV5-1 with TRBJ2-7; D ambiguous. The CDR3 loop spans 15 amino acids. V lost 1 base and J lost 2, with 13 bases in between. Per germline, CDR1 SGHRS and CDR2 YFSETQ. The chain's CDR3 is CASSLQDQLPYEQYF. The CDR3 DNA reads as TGCGCCAGCAGCTTGCAAGACCAGCTACCCTACGAGCAGTACTTC.

This clone occurred many times. The rearrangement joins TRBV27 to TRBJ2-7, with D perhaps matching TRBD1 or TRBD2 (6 bases each). V was trimmed by 5 bases and J by 7 bases, leaving 18 bases between them. CDR1 and CDR2 from the germline V gene are MNHEY and SMNVEV (reference sequence). This CDR3 has 14 residues. This CDR3 is CASSLQGGPEEQYF. CDR3 DNA: TGTGCCAGCAGTCTACAGGGAGGCCCCGAAGAGCAGTACTTC.

This clone was recorded many times. One end of the junction is discordant with germline, which a read error may explain. The identical CDR3 is also encoded by other nucleotide sequences in the sample. The V call is TRBV7-7, the J call TRBJ2-5; D is possibly TRBD2 (5 bases). Germline V gene data show CDR1 as SSHAT and CDR2 as FNYEAQ (reference sequence). The CDR3 has 14 amino acids. Written as DNA, the CDR3 is TGTGCTAGCAGCCCCGGGGTAGCCTTAGAGACCCAGTATTTC. Its translation is CASSPGVALETQYF.

In regard to this clone: A read error may produce the germline difference seen at one junction end. This CDR3 is also generated by other DNA sequences in the sample. The chain joins TRBV12-3 or TRBV12-4 to TRBJ2-2; no definite D call. The CDR3 is 15 residues long. The CDR3 reads CASSPGTAYTRELFF. The CDR3 DNA is TGTGCCAGCAGTCCCGGTACAGCTTACACCAGGGAGCTGTTTTTT.

This clone was counted many times. A much larger clonotype is one base distant, so this may be a read error. CDR3: CAGSPQGLNEQYF. For the CDR3, the DNA is TGTGCCGGCAGCCCACAGGGGTTGAACGAGCAGTACTTC. The V call is TRBV6-1, the J call TRBJ2-7, with TRBD1 matching 7 bases. The germline V gene encodes CDR1 MNHNS and CDR2 SASEGT. This CDR3 is 13 amino acids long.

This clone was detected many times. The chain has TRBV20-1 and TRBJ2-5; no reliable D call. Germline V gene data show CDR1 as DFQATT and CDR2 as SNEGSKA (reference sequence). V dropped 0 bases and J dropped 5 bases, with 19 bases sitting between them. The CDR3 is 16 amino acids. The CDR3 DNA is TGCAGTGCTAGAGATCTAGGCTTCTCGGGTGGGGAGACCCAGTACTTC. The encoded protein is CSARDLGFSGGETQYF.

This clone was detected many times. This chain links TRBV3-1 with TRBJ1-2, with D unclear. The V and J ends lost 5 bases and 6 bases respectively, with 10 bases between them. CDR1 is LGHDT, CDR2 YNNKEL, per germline (reference sequence). The CDR3 loop spans 12 amino acids. The CDR3 protein is CASSDPGDGYTF. DNA of the CDR3: TGTGCCAGCAGCGACCCGGGTGATGGCTACACCTTC.

The sample holds many counts of this clone. The chain combines TRBV30 with TRBJ2-2; maybe TRBD1 (5 bases). Germline CDR1 GTSNPN, CDR2 SVGIG (reference sequence). The CDR3 has 12 amino acids. This CDR3 reads CAGPGRGGELFF. The CDR3 nucleotides read TGTGCGGGGCCAGGGCGAGGCGGGGAGCTGTTTTTT. Full variable domain (remainder filled in from reference TRBV30 and TRBJ2-2): SQTIHQWPATLVQPVGSPLSLECTVEGTSNPNLYWYRQAAGRGLQLLFYSVGIGQISSEVPQNLSASRPQDRQFILSSKKLLLSDSGFYLCAGPGRGGELFFGEGSRLTVL.

In this sample, this clone turned up many times. This specimen includes other DNA sequences encoding the same CDR3. V is TRBV7-9 and J is TRBJ2-7, with D perhaps TRBD1 (6 bases). This CDR3 spans 13 amino acids. Germline V gene sequence: CDR1 SEHNR, CDR2 FQNEAQ (reference sequence). V lost 5 bases and J 3 bases, leaving 11 bases between the germline ends. CDR3 amino acids: CASSPMDSYEQYF. CDR3 nucleotide sequence: TGTGCCAGCAGCCCAATGGACAGCTACGAGCAGTACTTC.

This clone showed up many times. The rearrangement links TRBV6-1 to TRBJ1-1; weak D call: TRBD1 (5 bases). Between the trimmed V and J ends, which lost 3 bases and 7 bases, there was a span of 9 bases. CDR1 is MNHNS, CDR2 SASEGT, per germline. This CDR3 has 12 amino acids. CDR3: CASSEGRIEAFF. CDR3 DNA sequence: TGTGCCAGCAGTGAGGGGCGGATTGAAGCTTTCTTT.

This clone was seen many times. This rearrangement joins TRBV7-8 to TRBJ1-2; D unclear. Per germline, CDR1 SGHVS and CDR2 FQNEAQ. V was clipped by 1 base and J by 0 bases, with 12 bases between them. CDR3 length: 16 amino acids. Here the CDR3 reads CASSLEVRKANYGYTF. In nucleotides, the CDR3 is TGTGCCAGCAGCTTAGAAGTCAGAAAAGCTAACTATGGCTACACCTTC.